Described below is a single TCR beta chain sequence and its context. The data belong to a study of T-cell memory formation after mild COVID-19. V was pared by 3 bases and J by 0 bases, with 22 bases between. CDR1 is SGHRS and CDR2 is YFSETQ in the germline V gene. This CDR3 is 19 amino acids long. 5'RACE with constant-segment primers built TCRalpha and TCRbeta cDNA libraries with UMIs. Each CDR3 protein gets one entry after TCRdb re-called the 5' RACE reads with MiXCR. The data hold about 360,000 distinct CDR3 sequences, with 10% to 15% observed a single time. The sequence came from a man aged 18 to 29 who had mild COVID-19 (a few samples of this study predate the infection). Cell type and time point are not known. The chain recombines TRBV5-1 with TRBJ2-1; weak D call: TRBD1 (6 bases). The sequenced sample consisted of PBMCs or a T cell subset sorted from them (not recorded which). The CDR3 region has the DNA TGCGCCAGCAGCTCTCTAGGCAGCACCCGAGGGGGCTCCTACAATGAGCAGTTCTTC. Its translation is CASSSLGSTRGGSYNEQFF.